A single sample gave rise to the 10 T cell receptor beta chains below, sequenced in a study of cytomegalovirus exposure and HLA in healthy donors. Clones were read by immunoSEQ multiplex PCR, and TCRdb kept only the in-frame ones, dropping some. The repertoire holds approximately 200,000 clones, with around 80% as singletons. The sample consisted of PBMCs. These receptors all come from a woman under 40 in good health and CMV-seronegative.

The CDR3 sequence is CSVLTQGANYEQYF. As DNA, the CDR3 is TGCAGCGTACTGACCCAGGGGGCGAACTACGAGCAGTACTTC. The chain has TRBV29-1 and TRBJ2-7, with TRBD1 matching over 8 bases. With 6 bases clipped from V and 3 bases from J, the junction kept 10 bases outside the gene matches. The CDR3 consists of 14 residues. The germline CDR1 and CDR2 sequences are SQVTM and ANQGSEA.

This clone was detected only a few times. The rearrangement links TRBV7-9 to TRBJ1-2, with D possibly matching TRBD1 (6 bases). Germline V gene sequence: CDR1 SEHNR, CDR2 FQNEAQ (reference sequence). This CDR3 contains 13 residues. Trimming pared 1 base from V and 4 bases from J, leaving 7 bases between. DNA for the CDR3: TGTGCCAGCAGCTTAGAGGACAGCTATGGCTACACCTTC. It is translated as CASSLEDSYGYTF.

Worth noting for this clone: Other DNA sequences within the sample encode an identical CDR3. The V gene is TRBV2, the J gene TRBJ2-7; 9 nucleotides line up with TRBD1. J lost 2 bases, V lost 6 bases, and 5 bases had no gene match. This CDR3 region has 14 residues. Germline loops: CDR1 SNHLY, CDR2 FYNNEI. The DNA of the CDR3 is TGTGCCAGCAGGCCTGGACAGGGGACCTACGAGCAGTACTTC. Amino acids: CASRPGQGTYEQYF.

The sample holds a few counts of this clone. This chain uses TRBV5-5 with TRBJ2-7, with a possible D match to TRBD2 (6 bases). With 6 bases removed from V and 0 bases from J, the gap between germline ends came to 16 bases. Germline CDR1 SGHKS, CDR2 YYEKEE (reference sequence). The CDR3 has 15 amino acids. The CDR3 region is CASTKRRGNSYEQYF. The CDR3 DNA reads TGTGCCAGCACCAAACGGCGGGGAAACTCCTACGAGCAGTACTTC. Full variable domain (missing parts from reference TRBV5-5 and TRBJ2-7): DAGVTQSPTHLIKTRGQQVTLRCSPISGHKSVSWYQQVLGQGPQFIFQYYEKEERGRGNFPDRFSARQFPNYSSELNVNALLLGDSALYLCASTKRRGNSYEQYFGPGTRLTVT.

The CDR3 coding sequence is TGTGCCAGCAGTCGACAGCAGTCTAATGAAAAACTGTTTTTT. Translating gives CASSRQQSNEKLFF. V gene TRBV6-6 combines with J gene TRBJ1-4; possible D gene TRBD1, 5 bases. The CDR3 runs 14 residues. V lost 5 bases to trimming and J lost 3 bases, with 10 bases between them. Germline CDR1 reads MNHNY; CDR2 reads SVGAGI (reference sequence).

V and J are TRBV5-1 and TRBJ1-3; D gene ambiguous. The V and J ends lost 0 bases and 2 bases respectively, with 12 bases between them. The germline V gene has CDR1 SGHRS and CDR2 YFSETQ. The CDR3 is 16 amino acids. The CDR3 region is CASSLDGGRTGNTIYF. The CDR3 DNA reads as TGCGCCAGCAGCTTGGACGGTGGGAGGACTGGAAACACCATATATTTT.

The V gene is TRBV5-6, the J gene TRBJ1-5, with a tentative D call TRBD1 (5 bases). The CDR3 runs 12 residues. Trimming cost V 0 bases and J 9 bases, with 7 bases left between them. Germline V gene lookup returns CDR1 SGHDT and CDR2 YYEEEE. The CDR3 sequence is CASSLGGLPQHF. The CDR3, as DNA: TGTGCCAGCAGCTTGGGGGGCCTGCCCCAGCATTTT.

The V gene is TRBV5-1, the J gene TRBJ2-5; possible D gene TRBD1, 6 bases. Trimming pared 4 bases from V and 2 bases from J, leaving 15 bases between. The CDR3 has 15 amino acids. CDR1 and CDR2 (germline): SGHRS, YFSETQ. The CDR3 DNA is TGCGCCAGCAGCCAGGACGGGACAAAACAAGAGACCCAGTACTTC. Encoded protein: CASSQDGTKQETQYF. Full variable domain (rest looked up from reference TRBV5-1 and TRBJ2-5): KAGVTQTPRYLIKTRGQQVTLSCSPISGHRSVSWYQQTPGQGLQFLFEYFSETQRNKGNFPGRFSGRQFSNSRSEMNVSTLELGDSALYLCASSQDGTKQETQYFGPGTRLLVL.

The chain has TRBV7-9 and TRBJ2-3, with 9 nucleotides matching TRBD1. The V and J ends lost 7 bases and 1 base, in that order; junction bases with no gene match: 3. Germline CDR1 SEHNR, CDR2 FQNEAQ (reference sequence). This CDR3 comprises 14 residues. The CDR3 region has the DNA TGTGCCAGCACCCGGGACAGGGGCACAGATACGCAGTATTTT. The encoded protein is CASTRDRGTDTQYF.

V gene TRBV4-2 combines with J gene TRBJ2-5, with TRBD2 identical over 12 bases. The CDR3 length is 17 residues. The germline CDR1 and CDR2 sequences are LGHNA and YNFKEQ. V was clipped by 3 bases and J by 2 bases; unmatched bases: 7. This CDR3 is CASSQGASGGAQETQYF. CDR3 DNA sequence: TGTGCCAGCAGCCAGGGAGCTAGCGGGGGGGCGCAAGAGACCCAGTACTTC.